Each of the 17 T cell receptor beta chains below was sequenced from the same sample in a study of shared clonotypes between healthy human individuals. The method was immunoSEQ multiplex PCR; TCRdb's version includes in-frame clones alone and lacks a portion of them. This sample has under 1,100,000 clones, with about 80% found just once. The sequenced sample consisted of memory CD4+ T cells sorted from blood. The subset denotes: CD45RA-negative fraction. Receptors originate from a man between 18 and 29 years old in good health.

This clone was counted only a few times. The chain uses TRBV7-2 and TRBJ2-7; D assignment may be TRBD1 or TRBD2 (5 bases each). V was cut by 2 bases and J by 0 bases, with 17 bases left in between. This CDR3 has 17 residues. From germline, CDR1 is SGHTA and CDR2 FQGNSA. CDR3 nucleotide sequence: TGTGCCAGCAGCTTAATTCGGGGCGGGCTTAACTCCTACGAGCAGTACTTC. This translates into CASSLIRGGLNSYEQYF.

With regard to this clone: Other nucleotide sequences from this sample produce the same CDR3. The rearrangement uses TRBV27 and TRBJ1-1; D is perhaps TRBD1 (5 bases). V was clipped by 6 bases and J by 1 base, with 12 bases between them. CDR3 length equals 14 residues. CDR1 is MNHEY and CDR2 is SMNVEV in the germline V gene (reference sequence). CDR3 loop: CASSSGTGNTEAFF. In nucleotides, the CDR3 is TGTGCCAGCAGCTCCGGGACGGGGAACACTGAAGCTTTCTTT.

The rearrangement links TRBV11-3 to TRBJ2-1; no reliable D call. The V end was cut by 2 bases, the J end by 8 bases, with 13 bases between. This CDR3 contains 14 residues. Germline CDR1 reads SGHNT; CDR2 reads YENEEA. The CDR3 reads CASSLTKRPHEQFF. The CDR3, as DNA: TGTGCCAGCAGCTTAACCAAACGGCCCCATGAGCAGTTCTTC.

On this clone: Other DNA sequences within the sample encode an identical CDR3. The chain links TRBV5-1 to TRBJ2-6, with a tentative D call TRBD1 (6 bases). V lost 2 bases and J 2 bases, leaving 8 bases between the germline ends. CDR1 is SGHRS and CDR2 is YFSETQ in the germline V gene. CDR3 length: 15 residues. The CDR3 sequence: CASSFGGPGANVLTF. The DNA of the CDR3 is TGCGCCAGCAGCTTTGGGGGCCCTGGGGCCAACGTCCTGACTTTC.

The chain joins TRBV4-2 to TRBJ1-2; no clear D gene. Trimming took off 5 bases at V and 4 bases at J, with 14 bases between the two ends. The CDR3 sequence is 14 residues long. Germline loops: CDR1 LGHNA, CDR2 YNFKEQ. The CDR3 bases are TGTGCCAGCAGCTTAGATGCGGGGAGCTATGGCTACACCTTC. This encodes CASSLDAGSYGYTF.

This clone was seen many times. The chain's CDR3 is CASSARGQGANIQYF. CDR3 bases: TGTGCCAGCAGTGCCCGTGGGCAGGGGGCTAACATTCAGTACTTC. The chain joins TRBV6-6 to TRBJ2-4; TRBD1 agrees at 8 bases. Per the germline V gene, CDR1 is MNHNY and CDR2 is SVGAGI (reference sequence). This CDR3 is built from 15 residues. The V segment lost 5 bases and the J segment 7 bases; nucleotides outside the gene matches: 10.

The chain links TRBV19 to TRBJ2-1; 8 bases line up with TRBD2. CDR1 LNHDA and CDR2 SQIVND come from the germline V gene (reference sequence). The V segment lost 5 bases and the J segment 4 bases; nucleotides outside the gene matches: 7. This CDR3 is built from 15 residues. The CDR3 coding sequence is TGTGCCAGTAGTTTAACGGGGGGGCCTTACAATGAGCAGTTCTTC. It is translated as CASSLTGGPYNEQFF. The complete variable domain, with remaining parts taken from reference TRBV19 and TRBJ2-1, reads DGGITQSPKYLFRKEGQNVTLSCEQNLNHDAMYWYRQDPGQGLRLIYYSQIVNDFQKGDIAEGYSVSREKKESFPLTVTSAQKNPTAFYLCASSLTGGPYNEQFFGPGTRLTVL.

This chain links TRBV9 with TRBJ1-3; no firm D call. The V gene lost 0 bases and the J gene lost 0 bases, with 10 bases spanning the gap. Germline V lookup: CDR1 SGDLS, CDR2 YYNGEE. This CDR3 spans 16 amino acids. In DNA form, the CDR3 reads TGTGCCAGCAGCGTAGGTCTGGGCGGCTCTGGAAACACCATATATTTT. Translated: CASSVGLGGSGNTIYF. The whole variable domain, remainder taken from reference TRBV9 and TRBJ1-3, is DSGVTQTPKHLITATGQRVTLRCSPRSGDLSVYWYQQSLDQGLQFLIQYYNGEERAKGNILERFSAQQFPDLHSELNLSSLELGDSALYFCASSVGLGGSGNTIYFGEGSWLTVV.

Here the CDR3 DNA reads TGCGCCAGCAGCCAGACTATGGGGCTCCGGGCGGGCCGCACAGATACGCAGTATTTT. Protein sequence: CASSQTMGLRAGRTDTQYF. The J gene is TRBJ2-3, the V gene TRBV4-3; D is possibly TRBD1 or TRBD2 (5 bases each). Germline V gene sequence: CDR1 LGHNA, CDR2 YSLEER. The CDR3 has 19 amino acids. With 3 bases removed from V and 1 base from J, the gap between germline ends came to 23 bases.

The chain uses TRBV29-1 and TRBJ2-5; 9 bases line up with TRBD1. Germline CDR1 and CDR2: SQVTM and ANQGSEA. After removal of 3 bases from V and 7 bases from J, the junction contained 12 bases not matched to a gene. The CDR3 covers 15 residues. The CDR3 spells CSVDFRDRALWTQYF. In nucleotides, the CDR3 is TGCAGCGTTGATTTCCGGGACAGGGCCCTGTGGACCCAGTACTTC.

The rearrangement links TRBV7-2 to TRBJ2-3; TRBD2 matches 8 bases. The junction had 11 bases not matched to a gene; V was cut back by 3 bases and J by 6 bases. CDR3 length: 16 amino acids. Germline lookup yields CDR1 SGHTA and CDR2 FQGNSA. CDR3 DNA sequence: TGTGCCAGCAGCTTTAGTAGCGGGATCACCTCTGATACGCAGTATTTT. Its protein product is CASSFSSGITSDTQYF.

V gene TRBV7-9 combines with J gene TRBJ1-3; tentative D call: TRBD1 (6 bases). Germline assignment: CDR1 SEHNR and CDR2 FQNEAQ (reference sequence). The CDR3 runs 15 residues. V was cut by 2 bases and J by 2 bases, with 10 bases left in between. CDR3 sequence reads: CASSLTTGPGNTIYF. The CDR3 nucleotides read TGTGCCAGCAGCTTAACCACAGGGCCTGGAAACACCATATATTTT.

The gene calls are TRBV27 and TRBJ2-1; D could derive from TRBD1 or TRBD2 (6 bases each). The ends were cut back, 4 bases at V and 4 bases at J, with 17 bases in the middle. This CDR3 comprises 16 residues. Germline lookup yields CDR1 MNHEY and CDR2 SMNVEV (reference sequence). CDR3 nucleotide sequence: TGTGCCAGCAGTTACGGGGGCCCGGGCTTTTACAATGAGCAGTTCTTC. Its translation is CASSYGGPGFYNEQFF.

CDR3 sequence (DNA): TGTGCCAGCAGTGAATTAAGGGGTGGGACAGGGACCAGCAATCAGCCCCAGCATTTT. Translated, it gives CASSELRGGTGTSNQPQHF. J is TRBJ1-5 and V is TRBV6-1, with 9 bases lining up with TRBD1. The CDR3 runs 19 residues. Germline V gives CDR1 MNHNS, CDR2 SASEGT. The V gene end was trimmed by 2 bases and the J gene end by 1 base; junction bases not matched to a gene: 12.

CDR3 region: CASSPGTSPGEQFF. CDR3 in DNA: TGTGCCAGCAGTCCGGGGACTAGCCCTGGCGAGCAGTTCTTC. The chain joins TRBV6-1 to TRBJ2-1; 9 bases are a match to TRBD2. V shed 5 bases and J 10 bases; nucleotides not matched to a gene: 9. The germline V gene encodes CDR1 MNHNS and CDR2 SASEGT. This CDR3 region has 14 residues.

The sample holds many counts of this clone. The J gene is TRBJ1-4, the V gene TRBV30; TRBD1 matches 11 bases. Germline V gene sequence: CDR1 GTSNPN, CDR2 SVGIG (reference sequence). J gave up 5 bases and V 5 bases, and 10 bases lay outside the gene matches. This CDR3 spans 16 amino acids. CDR3 sequence: CAWCSGTGGRNEKLFF. The CDR3 bases are TGTGCCTGGTGCTCCGGGACAGGGGGGCGGAATGAAAAACTGTTTTTT.

V usage is TRBV2 and J usage is TRBJ2-1; 10 nucleotides line up with TRBD2. The CDR3 extends over 13 amino acids. The trim removed 8 bases at V and 9 bases at J, leaving 7 bases unmatched. Germline V gives CDR1 SNHLY, CDR2 FYNNEI. CDR3 sequence reads: CASRTSGVGEQFF. In DNA, the CDR3 is TGTGCCAGCCGGACTAGCGGAGTAGGTGAGCAGTTCTTC. Full variable domain (missing parts from reference TRBV2 and TRBJ2-1): EPEVTQTPSHQVTQMGQEVILRCVPISNHLYFYWYRQILGQKVEFLVSFYNNEISEKSEIFDDQFSVERPDGSNFTLKIRSTKLEDSAMYFCASRTSGVGEQFFGPGTRLTVL.